This entry describes one TCR beta chain. Time point in this sample: pre-treatment sample, taken before nivolumab and TIL therapy. The sample is drawn from a study of TIL therapy for anti-PD-1-resistant metastatic lung cancer. Study-wide context: Patients then received nivolumab; progressors got lymphodepletion, TIL and IL-2. Median patient age was about 56, ranging about 38-75 years. Half of patients were current or former smokers.

Germline V gives CDR1 SGHAT, CDR2 FQNNGV. V was pared by 4 bases and J by 3 bases, with 2 bases of the junction left unmatched. The CDR3 consists of 14 residues. Sequencing used immunoSEQ v3. Each library reached 2 million or so read pairs, or about 4.5-6.5 million at deep level. Sequenced by immunoSEQ multiplex PCR; TCRdb stores in-frame clones only, minus some. The data show approximately 30,000 clones, 74% seen once. The sequenced sample was blood, obtained at baseline. The source of this sequence is a woman aged 30 to 85 with non-small cell lung cancer. V usage is TRBV11-2 and J usage is TRBJ2-3; 9 bases fit TRBD2. The DNA for the CDR3 is TGTGCCAGCAGCTCCACTAGCGGGACAGATACGCAGTATTTT. Encoded protein: CASSSTSGTDTQYF.